A selection of T cell receptor beta chains follows, all from one sample in a study of cytotoxic CD8 clonotypes in ibrutinib-treated CLL. Clones were sequenced by immunoSEQ multiplex PCR, and TCRdb holds only the in-frame ones, with some missing. The data show roughly 330,000 clones, with roughly 67% seen just once and roughly 6% held by the top ten. Sample: PBMCs, taken after 36 months of ibrutinib treatment. Receptor source: a human donor with chronic lymphocytic leukemia. Each CDR3 is given with its conserved first and last residue. The D gene is left open where the match is weak. Part of the rows lack a size; the others show once, few, many or a class for expanded clones.

clone_size,j_call,v_call,d_call,cdr3_nt,cdr3_aa
.,TRBJ2-7,TRBV27,.,TGTGCCAGCAGTTTTTTCTCAGGTGCCTACGAGCAGTACTTC,CASSFFSGAYEQYF
.,TRBJ2-3,TRBV11-2,.,TGTGCCAGCAGCTTAGCCGGCACAGATACGCAGTATTTT,CASSLAGTDTQYF
.,TRBJ1-1,TRBV5-1,.,TGCGCCAGCAGCTTGGAGTTCGGTCGACCGACTGAAGCTTTCTTT,CASSLEFGRPTEAFF
.,TRBJ2-3,TRBV6-5,.,TGTGCCAGCAGTTACGGAAGGGTTCCCTCCACAGATACGCAGTATTTT,CASSYGRVPSTDTQYF
.,TRBJ2-5,TRBV5-1,TRBD2,TGCGCCAGCAGCTTCTCCCCTAGCGGGGCGTACCAAGAGACCCAGTACTTC,CASSFSPSGAYQETQYF
.,TRBJ2-4,TRBV28,TRBD1,TGTGCCAGCATTGGGACAGGGGGCATTAACATTCAGTACTTC,CASIGTGGINIQYF
once,TRBJ2-5,TRBV5-6,TRBD2,TGTGCCAGCAGACCGGGACTAGCGGGAGAGACCCAGTACTTC,CASRPGLAGETQYF
few,TRBJ2-7,TRBV6-1,.,TGTGCCAGCAGTGAGTTCAGCGGGTTTTCCTACGAGCAGTACTTC,CASSEFSGFSYEQYF
.,TRBJ2-1,TRBV5-1,.,TGCGCCAGCAGCTTGGCCGGTGCGAACTCCTACAATGAGCAGTTCTTC,CASSLAGANSYNEQFF
.,TRBJ1-1,TRBV7-9,TRBD1,TGTGCCAGCAGCCCACGGACAGGGACCCCGAACACTGAAGCTTTCTTT,CASSPRTGTPNTEAFF
.,TRBJ1-5,TRBV6-1,.,TGTGCCAGCAGTGACCCTGTAGGGTCTTATAGCAATCAGCCCCAGCATTTT,CASSDPVGSYSNQPQHF
.,TRBJ1-1,TRBV28,.,TGTGCCAGCAGAAATCACACGAACACTGAAGCTTTCTTT,CASRNHTNTEAFF
few,TRBJ2-2,TRBV18,TRBD1,TGTGCCAGCTCACCAAGCCCGGGACAGGGGGCAAAAACCGGGGAGCTGTTTTTT,CASSPSPGQGAKTGELFF
.,TRBJ1-2,TRBV9,TRBD1,TGTGCCAGCAGCCTGGACAGGCAAGATGGCTACACCTTC,CASSLDRQDGYTF